This T cell receptor beta chain derives from a study of blood T cell repertoires in COVID-19. Study in general: T cells, B-cell-depleted T cells, or PBMCs provided the cDNA or gDNA that served as material.

As originally analysed: Quantification of nucleated cells was approximated via reference gene primer amplification. Method: immunoSEQ multiplex PCR; TCRdb's copy keeps in-frame clones and lacks some. V, J and clone size are taken as reported in that table, and D and trimming were inferred from the DNA itself. The sample shows 190,000 or so clones, around 87% of them seen only once. This CDR3 is 16 amino acids long. The V gene's germline CDR1 is SGHVS and CDR2 FNYEAQ. The germline V and J ends were trimmed by 5 bases and 6 bases, with 22 bases remaining between them. The chain is built from TRBV7-6 and TRBJ1-1; D is ambiguous. This clonotype originated in a man aged 35-49 years with active or convalescent COVID-19. The source material was peripheral blood. CDR3 amino acids: CASSLTTLGSDSEAFF. CDR3 in DNA: TGTGCCAGCAGCCTAACCACCCTCGGGTCGGACTCTGAAGCTTTCTTT.